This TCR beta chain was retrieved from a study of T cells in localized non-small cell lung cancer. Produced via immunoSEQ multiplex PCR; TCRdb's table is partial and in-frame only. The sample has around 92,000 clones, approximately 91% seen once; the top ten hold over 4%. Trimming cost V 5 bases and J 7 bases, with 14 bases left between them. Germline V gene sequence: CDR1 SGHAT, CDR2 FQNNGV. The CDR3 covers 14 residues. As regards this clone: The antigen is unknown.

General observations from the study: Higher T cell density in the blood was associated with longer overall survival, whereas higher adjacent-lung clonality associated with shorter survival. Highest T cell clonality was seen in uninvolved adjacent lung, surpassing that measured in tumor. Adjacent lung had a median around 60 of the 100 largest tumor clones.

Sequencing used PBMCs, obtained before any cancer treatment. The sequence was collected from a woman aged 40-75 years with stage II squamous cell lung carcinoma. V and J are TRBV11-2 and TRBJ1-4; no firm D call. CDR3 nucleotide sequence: TGTGCCAGCAGCCCCCAAGGGTTCGGTGAAAAACTGTTTTTT. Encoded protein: CASSPQGFGEKLFF.